This entry lists 19 T cell receptor beta chains sequenced from one sample in a study of T cell responses to AZD1222 COVID-19 vaccine (dated by TCRdb to 2020 to 2023). The sample's time point label is to be understood as: baseline before first vaccination. The method was the immunoSEQ multiplex PCR assay. What TCRdb holds here is the immuneACCESS table cut down to in-frame rearrangements. Part of the clones is not present; checked against another copy, under half of the missing clones reflect an unresolved V gene, and the others are unexplained. For this sample the table gives about 140,000 clones, of which 80% to 95% were detected only once. The top ten clonotypes cover approximately 5.4% of the sample. Here the sequenced sample was peripheral blood, taken on day 0 of AZD1222 vaccination. The receptor set was obtained from an adult in good health.

The chain has TRBV18 and TRBJ2-5; D not certain. The CDR3 spans 15 residues. The germline V and J ends were trimmed by 4 bases and 5 bases, with 17 bases remaining between them. Germline V gene lookup returns CDR1 KGHSH and CDR2 LQKENI. CDR3 in DNA: TGTGCCAGCTCACTCGTCCGTGGGGTGGTGGAGACCCAGTACTTC. Translating gives CASSLVRGVVETQYF.

The chain couples TRBV19 to TRBJ2-7; D gene unclear. Germline CDR1 and CDR2: LNHDA and SQIVND (reference sequence). CDR3 length: 15 residues. Trimming removed 2 bases at V and 2 bases at J, with 13 bases between. The CDR3 DNA follows: TGTGCCAGTAGTATAAGTCAGGAGCGTACCTACGAGCAGTACTTC. Its protein is CASSISQERTYEQYF.

This rearrangement joins TRBV11-2 to TRBJ1-2; TRBD1 matches 9 bases. This CDR3 comprises 15 residues. V lost 5 bases to trimming and J lost 1 base; unmatched junction nucleotides: 5. Germline V CDR1 and CDR2: SGHAT, FQNNGV. The CDR3 region is CASSLNRGLNYGYTF. As DNA, the CDR3 is TGTGCCAGCAGCCTTAACAGGGGGCTTAACTATGGCTACACCTTC.

This sequence joins TRBV6-5 and TRBJ1-3, with a possible D match to TRBD1 (6 bases). V was clipped by 6 bases and J by 1 base, with 13 bases between them. The germline V gene has CDR1 MNHEY and CDR2 SVGAGI. The CDR3 consists of 15 residues. CDR3 protein: CASRFGGPSGNTIYF. CDR3 DNA: TGTGCCAGCAGATTCGGGGGCCCTTCTGGAAACACCATATATTTT.

The chain couples TRBV2 to TRBJ1-2, with D possibly being TRBD1 (5 bases). This CDR3 comprises 14 residues. Germline V gene lookup returns CDR1 SNHLY and CDR2 FYNNEI. The V end lost 6 bases, the J end lost 4 bases, and 15 bases lay between the germline ends. The CDR3 coding sequence is TGTGCCAGCAGGGCCAGGGAAGAGAGCTATGGCTACACCTTC. Its protein product is CASRAREESYGYTF. Complete variable domain (other parts from reference TRBV2 and TRBJ1-2): EPEVTQTPSHQVTQMGQEVILRCVPISNHLYFYWYRQILGQKVEFLVSFYNNEISEKSEIFDDQFSVERPDGSNFTLKIRSTKLEDSAMYFCASRAREESYGYTFGSGTRLTVV.

The gene calls are TRBV3-1 (or the pseudogene TRBV3-2) and TRBJ2-5, with a possible D match to TRBD2 (7 bases). The CDR3 loop spans 14 amino acids. V was clipped by 2 bases and J by 14 bases, with 21 bases between them. Germline V gene data show CDR1 as LGHDT and CDR2 as YNNKEL (reference sequence). The DNA for the CDR3 is TGTGCCAGCAGCCAACCCGGGTTTATCGGGGGGACATACTTC. As protein: CASSQPGFIGGTYF.

V gene TRBV9 combines with J gene TRBJ2-7; 10 nucleotides match TRBD1. The germline V gene encodes CDR1 SGDLS and CDR2 YYNGEE. The length of the CDR3 is 16 residues. V shed 2 bases and J 5 bases; nucleotides not matched to a gene: 10. CDR3 in DNA: TGTGCCAGCAGCGTGGAAGACAGGGGGCTGGAACACGAGCAGTACTTC. It encodes CASSVEDRGLEHEQYF.

This clone came up a few times. CDR3 nucleotide sequence: TGTGCCAGCAGCTACCGGACTGGGGGACGCGAGCAGTACTTC. As protein: CASSYRTGGREQYF. The V call is TRBV7-2, the J call TRBJ2-7; D could derive from TRBD1 or TRBD2 (5 bases each). This CDR3 contains 14 residues. Germline V lookup: CDR1 SGHTA, CDR2 FQGNSA. With 4 bases removed from V and 6 bases from J, the gap between germline ends came to 16 bases. Supplemented by reference TRBV7-2 and TRBJ2-7, the full variable domain reads GAGVSQSPSNKVTEKGKDVELRCDPISGHTALYWYRQSLGQGLEFLIYFQGNSAPDKSGLPSDRFSAERTGGSVSTLTIQRTQQEDSAVYLCASSYRTGGREQYFGPGTRLTVT.

The V call is TRBV24-1, the J call TRBJ1-4, with a weak D call TRBD1 (5 bases). V was pared by 3 bases and J by 4 bases, with 14 bases between. This CDR3 contains 16 residues. Germline lookup yields CDR1 KGHDR and CDR2 SFDVKD. The CDR3 nucleotides are TGTGCCACCAGTGATCTACAGACAGCCGGTAATGAAAAACTGTTTTTT. Translation: CATSDLQTAGNEKLFF.

The chain combines TRBV2 with TRBJ1-1; TRBD1 aligns across 8 bases. Looked up from germline, CDR1 is SNHLY and CDR2 is FYNNEI. The CDR3 has 15 residues. V shed 8 bases and J 1 base; nucleotides not matched to a gene: 9. CDR3 amino acids: CASQGQGPWNTEAFF. CDR3 nucleotides: TGTGCCAGCCAAGGACAGGGCCCCTGGAACACTGAAGCTTTCTTT.

This chain joins TRBV2 and TRBJ1-2; D is ambiguous. This CDR3 has 10 amino acids. Trimming cost V 6 bases and J 7 bases, with 6 bases left between them. Germline V lookup: CDR1 SNHLY, CDR2 FYNNEI. CDR3 sequence (DNA): TGTGCCAGCAGGTCTTTTGGCTACACCTTC. Protein: CASRSFGYTF.

The chain joins TRBV9 to TRBJ1-2; D gene uncertain. The CDR3 runs to 15 residues. V lost 0 bases and J lost 2, with 11 bases in between. The germline V gene has CDR1 SGDLS and CDR2 YYNGEE. Written as DNA, the CDR3 is TGTGCCAGCAGCGTAGAAGGGCATAGCAACTATGGCTACACCTTC. Amino acids: CASSVEGHSNYGYTF.

The V and J genes are TRBV11-1 and TRBJ2-1; D may be TRBD1 or TRBD2 (5 bases each). The germline V and J ends were trimmed by 7 bases and 0 bases, with 13 bases remaining between them. The CDR3 is 15 amino acids. Looked up from germline, CDR1 is SGHAT and CDR2 is FQDESV (reference sequence). In DNA form, the CDR3 reads TGTGCCAGCACCCCCGGGACCCACTCCTACAATGAGCAGTTCTTC. Translating it yields CASTPGTHSYNEQFF.

The V gene is TRBV2, the J gene TRBJ2-1; 13 positions agree with TRBD2. V dropped 3 bases and J dropped 8; count of bases not matched to a gene: 7. This CDR3 is 16 amino acids long. Per germline, CDR1 SNHLY and CDR2 FYNNEI. This CDR3 is CASSDRTSGSLDEQFF. DNA for the CDR3: TGTGCCAGCAGTGACAGGACTAGCGGGAGTCTCGATGAGCAGTTCTTC.

The chain carries TRBV18 and TRBJ1-1, with D possibly TRBD1 on 5 matching bases. CDR3 length equals 13 residues. Trimming cost V 3 bases and J 4 bases, with 9 bases left between them. In germline, CDR1 is KGHSH, CDR2 LQKENI. The CDR3 nucleotides are TGTGCCAGCTCACCGGGGGGGTCCACTGAAGCTTTCTTT. The encoded protein is CASSPGGSTEAFF.

CDR3 sequence: CASSLLMGNTEAFF. The CDR3 DNA is TGTGCCAGCAGCCTGTTAATGGGAAACACTGAAGCTTTCTTT. The genes are TRBV7-9 and TRBJ1-1, with D unclear. V was cut by 5 bases and J by 2 bases, with 12 bases left in between. There are 14 residues in the CDR3. The germline gives CDR1 SEHNR, CDR2 FQNEAQ (reference sequence).

V gene TRBV28 combines with J gene TRBJ2-7; the D is unclear. The CDR3 has 12 residues. V lost 6 bases and J 1 base, leaving 7 bases between the germline ends. The germline gives CDR1 MDHEN, CDR2 SYDVKM. The CDR3 loop is CASSQGSYEQYF. CDR3 DNA: TGTGCCAGCAGCCAAGGATCCTACGAGCAGTACTTC.

The V call is TRBV11-2, the J call TRBJ2-1, with TRBD1 matching over 9 bases. The CDR3 is made up of 15 amino acids. The V gene's germline CDR1 is SGHAT and CDR2 FQNNGV. V was pared by 3 bases and J by 4 bases, with 4 bases of the junction left unmatched. The CDR3 DNA follows: TGTGCCAGCAGCTTCGGGACAGGGAAGTACAATGAGCAGTTCTTC. It codes for CASSFGTGKYNEQFF.

The gene calls are TRBV3-1 (or the pseudogene TRBV3-2) and TRBJ1-2; D gene unclear. This CDR3 is built from 13 residues. Trimming removed 5 bases at V and 6 bases at J, with 13 bases between. CDR1 is LGHDT and CDR2 is YNNKEL in the germline V gene (reference sequence). The CDR3 DNA is TGTGCCAGCAGCATGGGCACGGCAAATGGCTACACCTTC. Translation: CASSMGTANGYTF.